The clone carrying this T cell receptor (beta chain) showed up just a few times. The antigen is not known. This record belongs to a study of neoadjuvant nivolumab and ipilimumab in lung cancer. Overall study results and limits: A small number of samples were TCR sequenced. Higher pretherapy blood TCR richness went with higher resected-tumor richness.

The protocol was immunoSEQ multiplex PCR, while the TCRdb copy is restricted to in-frame clones and leaves out a portion. This sample has around 10,000 clones, with over 75% found just once. With 6 bases clipped from V and 8 bases from J, the junction kept 3 bases outside the gene matches. The CDR3 spans 11 residues. CDR1 is SGHRS, CDR2 YFSETQ, per germline. The clonotype was recovered from an adult with non-small cell lung cancer. The chain is built from TRBV5-1 and TRBJ1-1; 8 nucleotides line up with TRBD1. This specimen was peripheral blood, taken before neoadjuvant nivolumab, alone or with ipilimumab. The CDR3 sequence is CASTGGGEAFF. CDR3 nucleotides: TGCGCCAGCACAGGGGGCGGAGAAGCTTTCTTT.